The rows below give T cell receptor beta chains drawn from one sample of a study of shared clonotypes between healthy human individuals. The assay was immunoSEQ multiplex PCR, and TCRdb's table has in-frame clones only and misses some. The profile shows about 480,000 clones, about 79% of them singletons. What was sequenced was PBMCs. The receptors come from a woman between 35 and 50 years old in good health. Some clones in this sample may be carry-over from other donors' samples. CDR3s leave out the opening cysteine and the closing phenylalanine or tryptophan. D genes are given only for firm matches.

TRBJ1-2 TRBV7-6 - ASSLAWGSGTPDYGYT
TRBJ2-3 TRBV5-1 - ASSSIAEDTQY
TRBJ2-5 TRBV15 - ATSRDGSGTQY
TRBJ2-3 TRBV5-1 TRBD2 ASGPSGRTDTQY
- TRBV9 - ASSVRYEQY
TRBJ2-1 TRBV5-1 - ASSFIEDNEQF
TRBJ2-5 TRBV18 TRBD1 ASSRQGARETQY
TRBJ1-1 TRBV10-2 - ASSESRGGAF
TRBJ2-2 TRBV7-2 - ASSSDRLNTGELF
TRBJ1-2 TRBV7-9 TRBD1 ASSLDPGQAANYGYT
TRBJ2-3 TRBV4-3 TRBD2 ASSLLAGESEDTQY
TRBJ2-1 TRBV5-1 TRBD2 ASSLGLARTLRNEQF
TRBJ2-1 TRBV10-3 - AISELNEQF
TRBJ2-1 TRBV11-2 TRBD2 ASSFGASGDNEQF
TRBJ2-1 TRBV7-2 TRBD1 ASSRDRGRGEQF
TRBJ2-5 TRBV7-6 - ASSLRLVKETQY
TRBJ1-1 TRBV4-2 - ASSQDQGNSLGTEAF
TRBJ1-5 TRBV6-1 - ASRGTVNSNQPQH
- TRBV2 - ASSLEYEQY
TRBJ2-1 TRBV7-2 TRBD2 ASLREVFYNEQF
TRBJ2-1 TRBV5-1 TRBD2 ASSLSGSVDNEQF
TRBJ1-5 TRBV27 - ASSPRWGENNQPQH
- TRBV6-5 TRBD2 ASSYSAGGPYEQY
TRBJ1-4 TRBV2 TRBD1 ASSVGDSNEKLF
TRBJ2-7 TRBV5-8 TRBD2 ASIQFRTSGRAGEQY
TRBJ2-1 TRBV6-4 - ASSVGGVYNEQF
TRBJ1-2 TRBV6-1 - ASSESGGVGYGYT
TRBJ2-1 TRBV9 - ASSVAHPLWGNEQF
TRBJ1-3 TRBV2 - ASSEGRSSGNTIY
TRBJ1-1 TRBV6-1 - ASRSNTEAF
TRBJ2-7 TRBV30 - AWSSDNYEQY
TRBJ2-1 TRBV9 TRBD2 ASSVGGGLAGVNEQF
TRBJ2-1 TRBV29-1 TRBD1 SGGTGGQNEQF
TRBJ2-1 TRBV29-1 - STSGSSYNEQF
TRBJ2-2 TRBV28 - ASSTWTQNTGELF
TRBJ1-5 TRBV6-6 - AGSRGNNQPQH
TRBJ2-7 TRBV2 - ASSEVGGRSYEQY
TRBJ1-2 TRBV6-5 - ASSYSVRGAYGYT
TRBJ2-5 TRBV15 - ATSRAVVGQETQY